Below are 32 T cell receptor beta chains sequenced from a single sample in a study of T cells in Graves' hyperthyroidism and ophthalmopathy (dated by TCRdb to between 2018 and 2021). Libraries were prepared through multiplex PCR. The listed sequencing device is Illumina HiSeq 2000. TCR beta CDR3 regions were amplified from RNA transcripts. The first round of RT-PCR for the TCR CDR3 was performed with the HTBI primer set and the Qiagen OneStep RT-PCR kit. The public reads were run again by TCRdb, first through fastp at Q25 and then through MiXCR, and only productive beta chains were kept. Every entry covers one CDR3 protein and lists the most common genes and DNA from its rows. For this sample there are roughly 570,000 distinct CDR3 sequences; around 45% appear just once. About 8.3% of the sample goes to the ten largest clones. The source material was peripheral blood or thyroid tissue (not recorded which). The source is a woman between 18 and 29 years old with Graves' hyperthyroidism.

This clonotype was counted many times. The J gene is TRBJ2-7, the V gene TRBV9; unclear D gene. Trimming left V 0 bases short and J 4 bases short, with 2 bases between. Germline CDR1 is SGDLS and CDR2 is YYNGEE. This CDR3 has 11 amino acids. The CDR3 loop is CASSVVYEQYF. CDR3 nucleotide sequence: TGTGCCAGCAGCGTAGTTTACGAGCAGTACTTC.

A few counts support this clonotype. Likely a read error: the CDR3 ends without its conserved phenylalanine or tryptophan. The DNA is omitted, as the CDR3 cannot be located on it reliably, and the CDR3 follows TCRdb's listing. This chain joins TRBV7-9 and TRBJ1-4. The CDR3 adds up to 9 amino acids, both ends counted. Germline V gene sequence: CDR1 SEHNR, CDR2 FQNEAQ (reference sequence). The CDR3 spells CASSSEVLL.

This clonotype was picked up one time. The CDR3 bases are TGCAGCGTTGGACTAGCGGGAGACAGGGGATTCGCTGGCTACACCTTC. Translated, it gives CSVGLAGDRGFAGYTF. This chain uses TRBV29-1 with TRBJ1-2; 8 bases are shared with TRBD1. Germline CDR1 and CDR2: SQVTM and ANQGSEA. V trimming: 4 bases; J trimming: 7 bases; junction bases outside the gene matches: 17. The CDR3 length is 16 residues.

At least ten counts were recorded for this clonotype. J is TRBJ1-5 and V is TRBV4-1; 9 bases are a match to TRBD1. CDR1 MGHRA and CDR2 YSYEKL come from the germline V gene. This CDR3 is 16 amino acids long. The J segment lost 2 bases and the V segment lost 1 base, leaving 3 bases of the junction unmatched. CDR3 nucleotides: TGCGCCAGCAGCCAAGGATGGGACAGGGGCAATCAGCCCCAGCATTTT. Encoded protein: CASSQGWDRGNQPQHF.

This chain connects TRBV2 to TRBJ2-5; TRBD2 agrees at 14 bases. This CDR3 has 17 amino acids. V lost 5 bases and J lost 2; bases outside the gene matches: 7. Germline assignment: CDR1 SNHLY and CDR2 FYNNEI. This CDR3 reads CASSNPGTSGSQETQYF. CDR3 nucleotide sequence: TGTGCCAGCAGTAACCCCGGGACTAGCGGGAGTCAAGAGACCCAGTACTTC.

This chain links TRBV19 with TRBJ1-1, with 8 bases lining up with TRBD1. Germline assignment: CDR1 LNHDA and CDR2 SQIVND (reference sequence). The CDR3 consists of 15 residues. Germline trimming cut 5 bases from V and 4 bases from J; bases unmatched to any gene: 9. This chain's CDR3 is CASSPWTGTSTEAFF. For the CDR3, the DNA is TGTGCCAGTAGTCCATGGACAGGGACGAGCACTGAAGCTTTCTTT.

This chain connects TRBV11-2 to TRBJ1-5; 11 bases are shared with TRBD1. V shed 6 bases, J shed 2 bases, and the junction held 12 bases outside the gene matches. The CDR3 has 18 amino acids. Germline V gives CDR1 SGHAT, CDR2 FQNNGV. The CDR3 loop reads CASSHGTGGLYGNQPQHF. CDR3 bases: TGTGCCAGCAGTCACGGGACAGGGGGGCTCTATGGCAATCAGCCCCAGCATTTT.

This clonotype was counted many times. CDR3 sequence reads: CASSLGPIGDEQYF. The CDR3, as DNA: TGTGCCAGCAGTTTAGGTCCAATCGGTGACGAGCAGTACTTC. The chain recombines TRBV27 with TRBJ2-7; D remains ambiguous. This CDR3 has 14 residues. Between the trimmed V and J ends, which lost 2 bases and 5 bases, there was a span of 13 bases. Germline CDR1 is MNHEY and CDR2 is SMNVEV (reference sequence).

This clonotype has a count of ten or more. The chain combines TRBV28 with TRBJ1-5; possible D gene TRBD1, 6 bases. The CDR3 runs to 14 residues. V lost 5 bases and J 0 bases, leaving 8 bases between the germline ends. The V gene's germline CDR1 is MDHEN and CDR2 SYDVKM. CDR3 amino acids: CASSQGYSNQPQHF. The CDR3 bases are TGTGCCAGCAGTCAGGGGTATAGCAATCAGCCCCAGCATTTT.

The chain has TRBV2 and TRBJ2-7; D may be TRBD1 (5 bases). Germline V gene data show CDR1 as SNHLY and CDR2 as FYNNEI. This CDR3 spans 11 amino acids. Between the trimmed V and J ends, which lost 7 bases and 4 bases, there was a span of 8 bases. The CDR3 loop reads CASTTGYEQYF. CDR3 nucleotide sequence: TGTGCCAGCACCACAGGTTACGAGCAGTACTTC. The full variable domain, its missing parts supplied by reference TRBV2 and TRBJ2-7, is EPEVTQTPSHQVTQMGQEVILRCVPISNHLYFYWYRQILGQKVEFLVSFYNNEISEKSEIFDDQFSVERPDGSNFTLKIRSTKLEDSAMYFCASTTGYEQYFGPGTRLTVT.

This chain links TRBV29-1 with TRBJ1-2, with D perhaps matching TRBD1 (6 bases). In germline, CDR1 is SQVTM, CDR2 ANQGSEA. This CDR3 has 12 amino acids. Written as DNA, the CDR3 is TGCACCTACGGGACAACTAACTATGGCTACACCTTC. Translated, it gives CTYGTTNYGYTF.

This clonotype was found once. This rearrangement joins TRBV20-1 to TRBJ1-2, with 7 bases fitting TRBD1. The germline V gene encodes CDR1 DFQATT and CDR2 SNEGSKA (reference sequence). Trimming removed 6 bases from V and 6 bases from J; junction bases left unmatched: 10. The CDR3 runs 13 residues. In DNA form, the CDR3 reads TGCAGTGCCCCTAGCGGGACAGAGCATGGCTACACCTTC. Translation: CSAPSGTEHGYTF.

V is TRBV6-1 and J is TRBJ2-1; 14 bases align to TRBD2. The CDR3 runs to 17 residues. Germline V gives CDR1 MNHNS, CDR2 SASEGT. After removal of 0 bases from V and 7 bases from J, the junction contained 5 bases not matched to a gene. DNA of the CDR3: TGTGCCAGCAGTGAAGCAACGGGACTAGCGGGAGAAAATGAGCAGTTCTTC. Its protein product is CASSEATGLAGENEQFF.

In its sample, this clonotype was seen many times. The chain links TRBV7-9 to TRBJ1-2, with D unresolved. The CDR3 is made up of 13 amino acids. Germline V gene data show CDR1 as SEHNR and CDR2 as FQNEAQ (reference sequence). Trimming took 5 bases from V and 2 from J, leaving 9 bases between them. The DNA of the CDR3 is TGTGCCAGCAGCCAAGGCAGAAACTATGGCTACACCTTC. Translation: CASSQGRNYGYTF.

This clonotype was picked up many times. The chain couples TRBV7-9 to TRBJ1-3, with D possibly being TRBD1 (6 bases). CDR1 is SEHNR and CDR2 is FQNEAQ in the germline V gene (reference sequence). This CDR3 region has 16 residues. V was trimmed by 5 bases and J by 3 bases, leaving 17 bases between them. The CDR3: CASSTYREQDGNTIYF. Here the CDR3 DNA reads TGTGCCAGCAGCACCTACAGGGAGCAAGATGGAAACACCATATATTTT.

This clonotype showed up many times. V usage is TRBV24-1 and J usage is TRBJ2-5; 9 positions match TRBD1. Losses at the gene ends were 4 bases for V and 1 base for J; bases not matched to a gene: 3. Per germline, CDR1 KGHDR and CDR2 SFDVKD. This CDR3 contains 15 residues. The CDR3 DNA follows: TGTGCCACCAGTGAAGGACAGGGGATCCAAGAGACCCAGTACTTC. Translated, it gives CATSEGQGIQETQYF.

This clonotype was observed many times. V and J are TRBV4-1 and TRBJ1-1; D remains ambiguous. This CDR3 has 15 amino acids. The germline V and J ends were trimmed by 0 bases and 4 bases, with 12 bases remaining between them. CDR1 is MGHRA, CDR2 YSYEKL, per germline. The CDR3 DNA reads as TGCGCCAGCAGCCAAGATCGCTCAGATAGCACTGAAGCTTTCTTT. It translates to CASSQDRSDSTEAFF.

The chain uses TRBV2 and TRBJ2-1; a possible D gene is TRBD2 (7 bases). Germline CDR1 SNHLY, CDR2 FYNNEI. V was trimmed by 3 bases and J by 8 bases, leaving 20 bases between them. CDR3 length equals 16 residues. The CDR3 nucleotides read TGTGCCAGCAGTGACCCGTCCGGGGGGCGGGAGTATGAGCAGTTCTTC. This gives the protein CASSDPSGGREYEQFF.

With respect to this clonotype: This may be a read error, as it is one base from a much larger clone. The rearrangement joins TRBV6-2 or TRBV6-3 to TRBJ1-1, with unresolved D. In germline, CDR1 is MNHEY, CDR2 SVGEGT. CDR3 length equals 15 residues. CDR3 nucleotide sequence: TGTGCCAGCAGTGAGGGCCGCCGGATGAACACTGAAGCTCTCTTT. This sequence encodes CASSEGRRMNTEALF.

The CDR3 region has the DNA TGTGCCAGCAGTAAGTACCTTAGCGGGAGAGACTACAATGAGCAGTACTTC. This translates into CASSKYLSGRDYNEQYF. The gene calls are TRBV2 and TRBJ2-7, with 9 bases lining up with TRBD2. CDR3 length: 17 amino acids. CDR1 SNHLY and CDR2 FYNNEI come from the germline V gene. J lost 7 bases, V lost 5 bases, and 18 bases had no gene match.

V gene TRBV7-2 combines with J gene TRBJ2-3; 7 bases fit TRBD2. Losses at the gene ends were 2 bases for V and 2 bases for J; bases not matched to a gene: 4. Germline loops: CDR1 SGHTA, CDR2 FQGNSA. The CDR3 is made up of 15 amino acids. The CDR3 spells CASSLKAGATDTQYF. CDR3 nucleotides: TGTGCCAGCAGCTTAAAGGCGGGAGCCACAGATACGCAGTATTTT.

The sample holds a few counts of this clonotype. The chain uses TRBV5-1 and TRBJ1-3; D is undetermined. The length of the CDR3 is 14 residues. CDR1 SGHRS and CDR2 YFSETQ come from the germline V gene. The ends were cut back, 0 bases at V and 3 bases at J, with 7 bases in the middle. The CDR3 sequence is CASSLGNGGNTIYF. As DNA, the CDR3 is TGCGCCAGCAGCTTGGGAAACGGTGGAAACACCATATATTTT.

This clonotype was seen ten or more times. This chain links TRBV4-1 with TRBJ2-7; D unclear. CDR3 size: 14 residues. The V end was cut by 2 bases, the J end by 2 bases, with 10 bases between. CDR1 and CDR2 (germline): MGHRA, YSYEKL. CDR3 residues: CASSQSGRTYEQYF. The CDR3 coding sequence is TGCGCCAGCAGCCAATCAGGACGGACCTACGAGCAGTACTTC.

CDR3 nucleotide sequence: TGTGCCTGGAGCCGAGGCTTAGGGACCCAGTACTTC. Translating gives CAWSRGLGTQYF. The rearrangement uses TRBV7-3 and TRBJ2-5, with unresolved D. The germline CDR1 and CDR2 sequences are SGHTA and FQGTGA. The V end was cut by 11 bases, the J end by 7 bases, with 17 bases between. The CDR3 runs to 12 residues.

J is TRBJ1-5 and V is TRBV6-5, with D maybe TRBD1 (5 bases). Germline CDR1 is MNHEY and CDR2 is SVGAGI. Trimming pared 2 bases from V and 4 bases from J, leaving 12 bases between. The CDR3 loop spans 15 amino acids. CDR3 in amino acids: CASSYRQSSNQPQHF. Written as DNA, the CDR3 is TGTGCCAGCAGTTACAGACAGTCCTCTAATCAGCCCCAGCATTTT.

This clonotype appeared a single time. The chain uses TRBV7-2 and TRBJ2-1, with 10 bases fitting TRBD1. Unmatched junction bases numbered 8, after V lost 5 bases and J lost 7 bases. This CDR3 has 15 residues. CDR1 and CDR2 from the germline V gene are SGHTA and FQGNSA. CDR3 sequence: CASSQRGQGVNEQFF. CDR3 nucleotide sequence: TGTGCCAGCAGCCAGAGAGGACAGGGGGTGAATGAGCAGTTCTTC.

This chain joins TRBV6-5 and TRBJ1-4; a weak D match, TRBD1 (6 bases). V lost 4 bases to trimming and J lost 3 bases, with 15 bases between them. The V gene's germline CDR1 is MNHEY and CDR2 SVGAGI. This CDR3 has 16 amino acids. CDR3 in amino acids: CASSFRGRLANEKLFF. For the CDR3, the DNA is TGTGCCAGCAGTTTTCGGGGGCGCTTAGCTAATGAAAAACTGTTTTTT.

CDR3 protein: CSARGSAAVRGEQYF. The CDR3 DNA follows: TGCAGTGCTAGAGGGTCGGCGGCGGTGAGAGGCGAGCAGTACTTC. The V and J genes are TRBV20-1 and TRBJ2-7; no clear D. The CDR3 sequence is 15 residues long. Per the germline V gene, CDR1 is DFQATT and CDR2 is SNEGSKA (reference sequence). Trimming cost V 1 base and J 6 bases, with 19 bases left between them.

This clonotype came up many times. The rearrangement links TRBV4-2 to TRBJ1-1; no definite D call. This CDR3 contains 13 residues. V lost 4 bases and J 4 bases, leaving 10 bases between the germline ends. CDR1 is LGHNA and CDR2 is YNFKEQ in the germline V gene. DNA for the CDR3: TGTGCCAGCAGCCCTCCCTTCAGCACTGAAGCTTTCTTT. Its protein product is CASSPPFSTEAFF.

The CDR3 sequence is CASPQAGQETQYF. For the CDR3, the DNA is TGTGCCAGCCCCCAAGCGGGACAAGAGACCCAGTACTTC. The J gene is TRBJ2-5, the V gene TRBV3-1, with 7 bases aligning to TRBD2. The V gene's germline CDR1 is LGHDT and CDR2 YNNKEL (reference sequence). The V and J ends lost 8 bases and 2 bases, in that order; junction bases with no gene match: 5. The CDR3 is made up of 13 amino acids.

This clonotype was picked up many times. The V and J genes are TRBV7-9 and TRBJ1-4, with TRBD1 matching over 8 bases. CDR3 length equals 15 residues. CDR1 is SEHNR and CDR2 is FQNEAQ in the germline V gene (reference sequence). J lost 7 bases, V lost 5 bases, and 9 bases had no gene match. CDR3 protein: CASSHRDRKGEKLFF. The CDR3, as DNA: TGTGCCAGCAGCCACCGGGACAGGAAGGGTGAAAAACTGTTTTTT.

This clonotype was found once. V and J are TRBV7-9 and TRBJ2-5; D assignment may be TRBD1 or TRBD2 (5 bases each). CDR3 length: 16 amino acids. With 5 bases removed from V and 7 bases from J, the gap between germline ends came to 23 bases. Germline loops: CDR1 SEHNR, CDR2 FQNEAQ (reference sequence). CDR3 nucleotides: TGTGCCAGCAGCAAATCCGGGACGGGATCTGCTGGGACCCAGTACTTC. It yields the protein CASSKSGTGSAGTQYF.